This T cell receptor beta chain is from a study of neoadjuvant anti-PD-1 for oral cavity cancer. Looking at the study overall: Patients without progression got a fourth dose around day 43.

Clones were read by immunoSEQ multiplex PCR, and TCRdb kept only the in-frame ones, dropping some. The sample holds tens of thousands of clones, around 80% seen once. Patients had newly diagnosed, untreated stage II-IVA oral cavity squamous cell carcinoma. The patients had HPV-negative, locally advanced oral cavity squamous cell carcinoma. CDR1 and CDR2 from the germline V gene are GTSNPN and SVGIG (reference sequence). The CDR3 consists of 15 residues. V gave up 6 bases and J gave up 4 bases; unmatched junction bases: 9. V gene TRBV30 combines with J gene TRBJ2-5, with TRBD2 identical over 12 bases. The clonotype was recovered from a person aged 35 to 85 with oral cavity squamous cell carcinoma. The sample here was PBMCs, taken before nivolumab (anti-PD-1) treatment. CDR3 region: CACTSELAGGETQYF. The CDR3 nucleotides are TGTGCCTGTACATCGGAACTAGCGGGAGGAGAGACCCAGTACTTC.